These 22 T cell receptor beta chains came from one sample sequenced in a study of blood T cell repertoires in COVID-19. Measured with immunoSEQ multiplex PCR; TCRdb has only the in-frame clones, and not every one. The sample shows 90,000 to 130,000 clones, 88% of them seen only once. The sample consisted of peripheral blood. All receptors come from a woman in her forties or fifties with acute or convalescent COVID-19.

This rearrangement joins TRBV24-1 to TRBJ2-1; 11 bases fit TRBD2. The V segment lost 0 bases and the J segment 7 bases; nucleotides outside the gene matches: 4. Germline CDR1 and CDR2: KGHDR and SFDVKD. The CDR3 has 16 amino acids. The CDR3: CATSDLPTSGVNEQFF. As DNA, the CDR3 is TGTGCCACCAGTGATTTGCCGACTAGCGGGGTAAATGAGCAGTTCTTC.

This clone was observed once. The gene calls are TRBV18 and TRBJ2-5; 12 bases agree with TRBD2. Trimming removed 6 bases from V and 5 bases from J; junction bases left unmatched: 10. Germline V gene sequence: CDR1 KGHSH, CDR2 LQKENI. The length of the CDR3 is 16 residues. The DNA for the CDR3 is TGTGCCAGCTCCGTAGAGACTAGCGGGAGAAGGGAGACCCAGTACTTC. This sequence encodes CASSVETSGRRETQYF.

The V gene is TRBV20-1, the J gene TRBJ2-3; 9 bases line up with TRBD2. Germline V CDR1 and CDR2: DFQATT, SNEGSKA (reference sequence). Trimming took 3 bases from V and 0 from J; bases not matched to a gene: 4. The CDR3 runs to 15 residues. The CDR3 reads CSASSGSASTDTQYF. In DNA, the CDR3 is TGCAGTGCTAGTAGCGGGAGTGCTAGCACAGATACGCAGTATTTT.

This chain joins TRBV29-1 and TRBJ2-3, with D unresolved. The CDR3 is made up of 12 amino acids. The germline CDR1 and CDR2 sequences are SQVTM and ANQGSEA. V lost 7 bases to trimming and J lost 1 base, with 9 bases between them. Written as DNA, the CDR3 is TGCAGCGGGAGATGGGGCACAGATACGCAGTATTTT. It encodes CSGRWGTDTQYF.

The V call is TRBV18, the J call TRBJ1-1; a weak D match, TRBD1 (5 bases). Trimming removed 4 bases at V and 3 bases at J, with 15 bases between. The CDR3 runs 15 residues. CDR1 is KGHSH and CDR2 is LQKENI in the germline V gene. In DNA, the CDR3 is TGTGCCAGCTCACAGCAGGGAATGGGCGACACTGAAGCTTTCTTT. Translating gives CASSQQGMGDTEAFF.

The CDR3 protein is CASSLASGATDTQYF. The CDR3 DNA reads as TGTGCCAGCAGCTTAGCTAGCGGGGCCACAGATACGCAGTATTTT. The V and J genes are TRBV11-2 and TRBJ2-3; TRBD2 matches at 9 bases. V gave up 1 base and J gave up 2 bases; unmatched junction bases: 1. The germline V gene has CDR1 SGHAT and CDR2 FQNNGV. The CDR3 is 15 residues long.

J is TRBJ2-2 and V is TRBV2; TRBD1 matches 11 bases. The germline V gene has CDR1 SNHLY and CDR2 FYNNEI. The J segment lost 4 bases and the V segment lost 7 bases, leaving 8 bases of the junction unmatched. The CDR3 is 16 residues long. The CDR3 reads CASTKLGTGGTGELFF. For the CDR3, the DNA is TGTGCCAGCACAAAACTGGGGACAGGGGGCACCGGGGAGCTGTTTTTT.

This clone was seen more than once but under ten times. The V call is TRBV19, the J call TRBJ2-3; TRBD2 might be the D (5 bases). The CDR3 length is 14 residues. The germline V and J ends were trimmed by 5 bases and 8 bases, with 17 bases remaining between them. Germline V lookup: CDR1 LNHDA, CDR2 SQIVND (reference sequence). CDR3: CASSASTAGGTQYF. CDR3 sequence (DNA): TGTGCCAGTAGTGCTAGCACGGCGGGCGGTACGCAGTATTTT.

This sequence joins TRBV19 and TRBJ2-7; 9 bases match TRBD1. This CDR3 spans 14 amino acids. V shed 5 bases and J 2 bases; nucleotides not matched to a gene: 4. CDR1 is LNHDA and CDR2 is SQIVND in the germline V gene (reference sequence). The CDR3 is CASSSDRGTYEQYF. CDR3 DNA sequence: TGTGCCAGTAGTTCGGACAGGGGAACCTACGAGCAGTACTTC.

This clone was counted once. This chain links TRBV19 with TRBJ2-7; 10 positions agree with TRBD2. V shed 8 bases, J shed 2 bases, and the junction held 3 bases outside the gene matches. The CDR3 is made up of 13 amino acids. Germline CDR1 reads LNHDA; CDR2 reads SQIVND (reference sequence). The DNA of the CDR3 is TGTGCCAGTTCTAGCGGGAGACCCTACGAGCAGTACTTC. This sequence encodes CASSSGRPYEQYF. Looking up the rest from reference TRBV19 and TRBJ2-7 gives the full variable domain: DGGITQSPKYLFRKEGQNVTLSCEQNLNHDAMYWYRQDPGQGLRLIYYSQIVNDFQKGDIAEGYSVSREKKESFPLTVTSAQKNPTAFYLCASSSGRPYEQYFGPGTRLTVT.

In DNA form, the CDR3 reads TGTGCCAGCAGCAGACCCGGGGTTAGCGAGCAGTACTTC. The encoded protein is CASSRPGVSEQYF. V is TRBV3-1 (or the pseudogene TRBV3-2) and J is TRBJ2-7; a weak D match, TRBD2 (5 bases). Germline loops: CDR1 LGHDT, CDR2 YNNKEL (reference sequence). The CDR3 covers 13 residues. The V gene lost 5 bases and the J gene lost 6 bases, with 14 bases spanning the gap.

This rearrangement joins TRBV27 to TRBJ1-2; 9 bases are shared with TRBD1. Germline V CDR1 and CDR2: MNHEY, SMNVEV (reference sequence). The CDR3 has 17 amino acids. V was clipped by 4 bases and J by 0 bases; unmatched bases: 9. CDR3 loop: CASSSGTGWAANYGYTF. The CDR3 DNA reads TGTGCCAGCAGTTCGGGGACAGGGTGGGCAGCTAACTATGGCTACACCTTC.

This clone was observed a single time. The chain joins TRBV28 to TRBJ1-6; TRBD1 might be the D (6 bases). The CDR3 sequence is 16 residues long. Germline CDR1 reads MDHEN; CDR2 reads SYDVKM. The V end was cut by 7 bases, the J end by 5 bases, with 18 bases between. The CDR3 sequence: CASIRGGAPNNSPLHF. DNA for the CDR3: TGTGCCAGCATCCGGGGGGGGGCGCCTAATAATTCACCCCTCCACTTT.

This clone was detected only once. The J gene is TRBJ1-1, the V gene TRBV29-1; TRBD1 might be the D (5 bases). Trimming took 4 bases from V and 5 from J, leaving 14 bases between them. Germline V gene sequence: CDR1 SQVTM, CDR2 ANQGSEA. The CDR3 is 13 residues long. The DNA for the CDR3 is TGCAGCGTTGGCGGAGGGGCGGTTACTGAAGCTTTCTTT. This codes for CSVGGGAVTEAFF.

The chain's CDR3 is CASISSFQETQYF. Written as DNA, the CDR3 is TGTGCCAGCATCTCTTCATTCCAGGAGACCCAGTACTTC. V gene TRBV21-1 combines with J gene TRBJ2-5; no DNA check was done on the table's D call, TRBD1. TRBV21-1 is given as a pseudogene. There are 13 residues in the CDR3.

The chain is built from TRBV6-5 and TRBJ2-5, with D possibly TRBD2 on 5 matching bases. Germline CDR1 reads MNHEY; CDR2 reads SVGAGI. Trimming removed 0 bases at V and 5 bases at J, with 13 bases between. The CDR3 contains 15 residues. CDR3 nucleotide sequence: TGTGCCAGCAGTTACTCGAACGGGGTGGGGGAGACCCAGTACTTC. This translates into CASSYSNGVGETQYF.

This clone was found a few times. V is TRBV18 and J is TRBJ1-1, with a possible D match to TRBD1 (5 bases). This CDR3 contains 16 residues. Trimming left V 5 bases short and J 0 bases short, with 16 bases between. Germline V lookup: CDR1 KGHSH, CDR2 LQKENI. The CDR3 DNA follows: TGTGCCAGCTCAGCTGGGGCAGGGAGGATGAACACTGAAGCTTTCTTT. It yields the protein CASSAGAGRMNTEAFF.

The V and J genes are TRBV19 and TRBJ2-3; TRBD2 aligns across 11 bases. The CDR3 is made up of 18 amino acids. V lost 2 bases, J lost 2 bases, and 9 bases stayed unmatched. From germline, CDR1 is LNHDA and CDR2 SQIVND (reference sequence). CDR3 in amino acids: CASSITGTSGPTTDTQYF. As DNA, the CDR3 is TGTGCCAGTAGTATAACCGGGACTAGCGGCCCAACCACAGATACGCAGTATTTT.

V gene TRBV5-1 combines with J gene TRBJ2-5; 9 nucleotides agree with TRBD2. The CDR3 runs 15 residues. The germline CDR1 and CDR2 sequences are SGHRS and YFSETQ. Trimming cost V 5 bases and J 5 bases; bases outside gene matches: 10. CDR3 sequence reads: CASRGSGGREETQYF. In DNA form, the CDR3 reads TGCGCCAGCAGAGGGAGTGGCGGGAGGGAGGAGACCCAGTACTTC.

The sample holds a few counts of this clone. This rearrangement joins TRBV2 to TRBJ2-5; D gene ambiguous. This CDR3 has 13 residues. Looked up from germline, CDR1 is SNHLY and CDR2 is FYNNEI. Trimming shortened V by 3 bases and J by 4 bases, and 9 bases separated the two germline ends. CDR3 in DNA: TGTGCCAGCAGTGAGAGTAGTAGAGAGACCCAGTACTTC. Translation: CASSESSRETQYF.

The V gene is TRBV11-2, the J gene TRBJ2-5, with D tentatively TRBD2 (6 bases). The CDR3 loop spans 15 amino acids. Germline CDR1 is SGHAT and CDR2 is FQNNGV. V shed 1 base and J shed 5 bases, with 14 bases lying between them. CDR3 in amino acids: CASSLVGGGPETQYF. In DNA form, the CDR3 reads TGTGCCAGCAGCTTAGTCGGGGGAGGTCCTGAGACCCAGTACTTC.

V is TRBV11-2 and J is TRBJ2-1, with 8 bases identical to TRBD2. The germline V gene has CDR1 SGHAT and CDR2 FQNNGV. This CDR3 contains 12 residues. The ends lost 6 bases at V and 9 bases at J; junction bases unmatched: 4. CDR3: CASSYSGTEQFF. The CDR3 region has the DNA TGTGCCAGCAGTTATAGCGGGACTGAGCAGTTCTTC.